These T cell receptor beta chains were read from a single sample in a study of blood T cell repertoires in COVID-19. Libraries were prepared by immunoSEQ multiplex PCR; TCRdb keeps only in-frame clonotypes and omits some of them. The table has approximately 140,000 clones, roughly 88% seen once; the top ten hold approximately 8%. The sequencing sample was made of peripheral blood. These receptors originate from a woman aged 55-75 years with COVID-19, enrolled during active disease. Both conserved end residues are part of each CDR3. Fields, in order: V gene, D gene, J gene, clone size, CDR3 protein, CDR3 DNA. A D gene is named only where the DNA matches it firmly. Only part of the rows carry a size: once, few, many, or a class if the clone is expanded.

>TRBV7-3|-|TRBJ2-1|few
CASSPTNNPHYNEQFF
TGTGCCAGCAGCCCAACAAACAATCCTCACTACAATGAGCAGTTCTTC
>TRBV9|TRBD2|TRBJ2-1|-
CASSVGLPPVFGLAGGNSYNEQFF
TGTGCCAGCAGCGTAGGACTGCCACCAGTCTTCGGACTAGCGGGGGGGAACTCCTACAATGAGCAGTTCTTC
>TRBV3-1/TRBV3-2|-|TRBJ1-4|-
CASSQDGGALRWENEKLFF
TGTGCCAGCAGCCAAGATGGGGGGGCGCTGAGATGGGAAAATGAAAAACTGTTTTTT
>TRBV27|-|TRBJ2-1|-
CASSLGGREQFF
TGTGCCAGCAGTTTGGGGGGTCGGGAGCAGTTCTTC
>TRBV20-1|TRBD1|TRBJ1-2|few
CSASGTGGSYGYTF
TGCAGTGCTAGTGGGACAGGCGGGTCCTATGGCTACACCTTC
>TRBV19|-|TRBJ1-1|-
CASDTGRNTEAFF
TGTGCCAGTGACACAGGGAGGAACACTGAAGCTTTCTTT
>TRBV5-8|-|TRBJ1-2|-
CASSPGDGYTF
TGTGCCAGCAGCCCAGGGGATGGCTACACCTTC
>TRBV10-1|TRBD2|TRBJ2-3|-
CASSPGLAGKADTQYF
TGCGCCAGCAGCCCGGGACTAGCGGGGAAGGCAGATACGCAGTATTTT
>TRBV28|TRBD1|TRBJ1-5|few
CASSRDRGPSQPQHF
TGTGCCAGCAGTCGGGACAGGGGGCCAAGTCAGCCCCAGCATTTT
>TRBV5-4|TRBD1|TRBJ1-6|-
CASRERAGGRSSYNSPLHF
TGTGCCAGCAGGGAAAGGGCAGGGGGCCGGAGCTCCTATAATTCACCCCTCCACTTT